This T cell receptor beta chain was sequenced in a study of blood T cell repertoires in COVID-19. Overall study: PBMCs, B-cell-depleted T cells, or T cells were the source of the cDNA or gDNA that made up the material.

Per the original data handling: The assay estimated nucleated cells by amplifying reference gene primers. Only in-frame clones appear in the TCRdb table, and some are missing; sequencing was by immunoSEQ multiplex PCR. V and J calls and clone size are copied from that table; D and trimming were computed from the DNA. Of roughly 12,000 clones detected, around 72% appear once; the ten largest clones hold roughly 31%. CDR1 KGHDR and CDR2 SFDVKD come from the germline V gene. Deletions cut 1 base from V and 4 bases from J, with 6 bases between. This CDR3 contains 13 residues. The chain combines TRBV24-1 with TRBJ2-5; D is perhaps TRBD2 (5 bases). The sample consisted of peripheral blood. The TCR sequence derives from a human donor in a cohort sampled during active COVID-19. The CDR3 nucleotides read TGTGCCACCAGTGATTTTGAGGGAGAGACCCAGTACTTC. Translating gives CATSDFEGETQYF.